These 8 T cell receptor beta chains originate from one sample sequenced in a study of blood T cell repertoires in COVID-19. Repertoires were generated with immunoSEQ multiplex PCR, while TCRdb's copy carries only in-frame clones and drops some. Among around 150,000 clones listed, 87% were seen once. The sample consisted of peripheral blood. Every receptor here comes from a woman aged 55-70 years with active or convalescent COVID-19.

The chain couples TRBV3-1 (or the pseudogene TRBV3-2) to TRBJ2-5, with 8 positions matching TRBD1. Germline CDR1 is LGHDT and CDR2 is YNNKEL (reference sequence). V trimming: 5 bases; J trimming: 5 bases; junction bases outside the gene matches: 10. The CDR3 contains 15 residues. This CDR3 is CASSVQTGAGETQYF. The CDR3 bases are TGTGCCAGCAGCGTACAGACAGGGGCTGGGGAGACCCAGTACTTC.

The rearrangement uses TRBV2 and TRBJ2-1; 11 positions match TRBD1. J was trimmed by 7 bases and V by 7 bases; bases with no gene match: 9. Germline V lookup: CDR1 SNHLY, CDR2 FYNNEI. The CDR3 is 15 amino acids. The chain's CDR3 is CASIKTGTGGNEQFF. In nucleotides, the CDR3 is TGTGCCAGCATTAAAACCGGGACAGGGGGGAATGAGCAGTTCTTC. The variable domain in full, with the rest retrieved from reference TRBV2 and TRBJ2-1, is EPEVTQTPSHQVTQMGQEVILRCVPISNHLYFYWYRQILGQKVEFLVSFYNNEISEKSEIFDDQFSVERPDGSNFTLKIRSTKLEDSAMYFCASIKTGTGGNEQFFGPGTRLTVL.

CDR3: CASSLGFRLGNQPQHF. In DNA form, the CDR3 reads TGTGCCAGCAGCTTAGGGTTTCGACTCGGTAATCAGCCCCAGCATTTT. J is TRBJ1-5 and V is TRBV7-2; D is undetermined. V dropped 1 base and J dropped 4 bases, with 14 bases sitting between them. Germline V CDR1 and CDR2: SGHTA, FQGNSA. The CDR3 sequence is 16 residues long.

The J gene is TRBJ2-3, the V gene TRBV18; 7 bases line up with TRBD1. Trimming at V came to 4 bases and at J to 1 base, leaving 2 bases not matched to a gene. CDR1 and CDR2 (germline): KGHSH, LQKENI. This CDR3 comprises 14 residues. The CDR3 protein is CASSRTGGTDTQYF. CDR3 bases: TGTGCCAGCTCACGTACAGGGGGCACAGATACGCAGTATTTT.

The gene calls are TRBV5-1 and TRBJ2-7; 9 positions match TRBD2. The CDR3 is 18 amino acids. With V trimmed by 0 bases and J by 6 bases, 16 bases remained unmatched. CDR1 is SGHRS and CDR2 is YFSETQ in the germline V gene. The CDR3 DNA is TGCGCCAGCAGCTTGGGAGGGTTAGCGGGGGACATCCCCTCCGAGCAGTACTTC. It codes for CASSLGGLAGDIPSEQYF.

V and J are TRBV30 and TRBJ1-1; D unclear. Germline-derived CDR1 and CDR2 are GTSNPN and SVGIG (reference sequence). The CDR3 totals 13 residues. With 5 bases removed from V and 10 bases from J, the gap between germline ends came to 20 bases. CDR3 region: CAWDESRFSRAFF. The CDR3 DNA is TGTGCCTGGGATGAGTCCAGGTTTTCCAGAGCTTTCTTT.

CDR3 sequence reads: CASATWGEDTQYF. As DNA, the CDR3 is TGTGCCTCAGCCACTTGGGGGGAAGATACGCAGTATTTT. V and J are TRBV30 and TRBJ2-3; possible D gene TRBD2, 6 bases. The length of the CDR3 is 13 residues. Germline CDR1 reads GTSNPN; CDR2 reads SVGIG (reference sequence). V dropped 7 bases and J dropped 5 bases, with 16 bases sitting between them.

The chain carries TRBV5-5 and TRBJ2-3; 10 positions agree with TRBD2. CDR1 is SGHKS, CDR2 YYEKEE, per germline (reference sequence). The CDR3 runs 15 residues. Trimming cost V 4 bases and J 2 bases; bases outside gene matches: 4. CDR3 region: CASSPSGGPTDTQYF. CDR3 bases: TGTGCCAGCAGCCCTAGCGGGGGTCCCACAGATACGCAGTATTTT.